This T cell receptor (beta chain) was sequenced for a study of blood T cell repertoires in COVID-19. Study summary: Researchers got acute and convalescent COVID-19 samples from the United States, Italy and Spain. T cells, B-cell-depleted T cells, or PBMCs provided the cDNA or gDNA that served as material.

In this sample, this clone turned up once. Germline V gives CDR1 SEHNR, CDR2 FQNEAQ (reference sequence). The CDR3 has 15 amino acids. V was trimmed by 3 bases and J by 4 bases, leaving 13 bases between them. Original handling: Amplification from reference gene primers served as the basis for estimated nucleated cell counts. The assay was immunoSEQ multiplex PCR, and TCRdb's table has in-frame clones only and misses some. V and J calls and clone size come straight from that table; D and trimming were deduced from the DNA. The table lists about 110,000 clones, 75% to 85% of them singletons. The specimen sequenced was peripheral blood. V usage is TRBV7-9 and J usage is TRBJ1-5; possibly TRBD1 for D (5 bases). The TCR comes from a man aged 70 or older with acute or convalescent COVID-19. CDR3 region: CASSLGQGRNQPQHF. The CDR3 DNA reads TGTGCCAGCAGCTTGGGTCAGGGTCGGAATCAGCCCCAGCATTTT.